This T cell receptor beta chain was recorded in a study of cytomegalovirus exposure and HLA in healthy donors. On the study more broadly: Earlier findings included 90 million to 120 million unique TCR beta sequences obtained from about 180 million T cells. Study results and limitations: Cytomegalovirus-associated status was assigned to around 160 TCR beta chains.

Germline loops: CDR1 SGHAT, CDR2 FQNNGV. After removal of 3 bases from V and 6 bases from J, the junction contained 4 bases not matched to a gene. The CDR3 contains 13 residues. The PCR contained 60 Vbeta and 13 Jbeta primers. The assay was immunoSEQ multiplex PCR, and TCRdb's table has in-frame clones only and misses some. Of 60,000 to 100,000 clones detected, about 78% appear once; the ten largest clones hold around 6%. A remark on this clone: What it binds is unknown.

The V gene is TRBV11-2, the J gene TRBJ2-7, with 8 bases that match TRBD2. The material sequenced was PBMCs. This TCR was recovered from a male donor in good health and CMV-seropositive. DNA for the CDR3: TGTGCCAGCAGCTTTGGGACTAGTCGCGAGCAGTACTTC. Its translation: CASSFGTSREQYF. Based on the CDR3 plus reference TRBV11-2 and TRBJ2-7, the full variable domain is EAGVAQSPRYKIIEKRQSVAFWCNPISGHATLYWYQQILGQGPKLLIQFQNNGVVDDSQLPKDRFSAERLKGVDSTLKIQPAKLEDSAVYLCASSFGTSREQYFGPGTRLTVT.